This is a list of T cell receptor beta chains from one sample in a study of resident and recirculating memory T cells in vitiligo. Some clones are missing from TCRdb's copy, which holds only in-frame ones; the method was immunoSEQ multiplex PCR. The sample holds some 70,000 clones; roughly nine tenths are singletons and the top ten take over 4.5%. The sample was blood. These receptors were taken from a male donor with vitiligo. Both conserved end residues are part of each CDR3. Fields, in order: clone size, D gene, V gene, J gene, CDR3 protein, CDR3 DNA. The D gene is left open where the match is weak. The size of a clone is reported for some rows only, either as once, few or many, or as a class for expanded clones.

size: .; D: .; V: TRBV11-3; J: TRBJ1-6; CDR3: CASSQGRGNNSPLHF; DNA: TGTGCCAGCAGCCAAGGAAGGGGGAACAATTCACCCCTCCACTTT
size: .; D: .; V: TRBV6-1; J: TRBJ2-7; CDR3: CASSETVGPTYEQYF; DNA: TGTGCCAGCAGTGAGACAGTTGGCCCAACCTACGAGCAGTACTTC
size: .; D: TRBD2; V: TRBV5-5; J: TRBJ2-7; CDR3: CASSRGLAGPYEQYF; DNA: TGTGCCAGCAGTCGAGGACTAGCGGGGCCCTACGAGCAGTACTTC
size: few; D: .; V: TRBV5-1; J: TRBJ1-2; CDR3: CASSLSSEGNYGYTF; DNA: TGCGCCAGCAGCTTGTCATCTGAGGGAAACTATGGCTACACCTTC
size: .; D: TRBD1; V: TRBV27; J: TRBJ2-7; CDR3: CASSLPPSDRGRPYEQYF; DNA: TGTGCCAGCAGTTTACCCCCCTCCGACAGGGGGCGCCCCTACGAGCAGTACTTC
size: .; D: .; V: TRBV6-5; J: TRBJ2-7; CDR3: CASSYDNEPSYEQYF; DNA: TGTGCCAGCAGTTACGACAACGAACCCTCCTACGAGCAGTACTTC
size: .; D: TRBD2; V: TRBV6-4; J: TRBJ2-2; CDR3: CASSGGFEVGPSVVTGELFF; DNA: TGTGCCAGCAGCGGGGGGTTTGAGGTTGGTCCCTCCGTTGTGACCGGGGAGCTGTTTTTT
size: .; D: TRBD1; V: TRBV4-1; J: TRBJ2-7; CDR3: CASSQDQDRGFYEQYF; DNA: TGCGCCAGCAGCCAAGATCAGGACAGGGGTTTCTACGAGCAGTACTTC
size: .; D: TRBD1; V: TRBV5-1; J: TRBJ2-7; CDR3: CASSVTGSYEQYF; DNA: TGCGCCAGCAGCGTGACAGGGTCCTACGAGCAGTACTTC
size: .; D: .; V: TRBV12-2; J: TRBJ2-7; CDR3: CASRLGRGTEQYF; DNA: TGTGCAAGTCGCTTAGGTCGTGGGACAGAGCAGTACTTC
size: once; D: TRBD1; V: TRBV27; J: TRBJ1-1; CDR3: CASSLQGGSEAFF; DNA: TGTGCCAGCAGTTTACAAGGGGGCTCTGAAGCTTTCTTT
size: .; D: TRBD1; V: TRBV6-5; J: TRBJ1-5; CDR3: CASSHGQADQPQHF; DNA: TGTGCCAGCAGTCATGGACAGGCCGATCAGCCCCAGCATTTT
size: .; D: TRBD2; V: TRBV7-8; J: TRBJ2-2; CDR3: CASSSRPRSGANTGELFF; DNA: TGTGCCAGCAGCTCTCGCCCTAGAAGCGGGGCTAACACCGGGGAGCTGTTTTTT
size: .; D: TRBD1; V: TRBV4-3; J: TRBJ2-7; CDR3: CASSQDWRTGTYEQYF; DNA: TGCGCCAGCAGCCAAGATTGGCGGACAGGGACCTACGAGCAGTACTTC
size: .; D: .; V: TRBV7-2; J: TRBJ2-3; CDR3: CASSSYTDTQYF; DNA: TGTGCCAGCAGCTCTTACACAGATACGCAGTATTTT
size: once; D: .; V: TRBV19; J: TRBJ2-3; CDR3: CASSNDRGTDTQYF; DNA: TGTGCCAGTAGTAATGACAGAGGCACAGATACGCAGTATTTT
size: .; D: TRBD2; V: TRBV7-8; J: TRBJ2-3; CDR3: CASSFTGRSGGEDEQYF; DNA: TGTGCCAGCAGCTTTACCGGGAGGAGCGGGGGGGAGGATGAGCAGTATTTT
size: .; D: .; V: TRBV7-9; J: TRBJ1-5; CDR3: CASSRSGGNQPQHF; DNA: TGTGCCAGCAGCCGCTCGGGGGGCAATCAGCCCCAGCATTTT
size: .; D: TRBD1; V: TRBV28; J: TRBJ2-7; CDR3: CASSSTGQGDEQYF; DNA: TGTGCCAGCAGTTCTACGGGACAGGGGGACGAGCAGTACTTC
size: .; D: .; V: TRBV5-6; J: TRBJ1-5; CDR3: CASSLGGVNQPQHF; DNA: TGTGCCAGCAGCTTGGGCGGGGTAAATCAGCCCCAGCATTTT
size: .; D: .; V: TRBV18; J: TRBJ1-4; CDR3: CASSPKARGEKLFF; DNA: TGTGCCAGCTCACCTAAGGCTCGGGGTGAAAAACTGTTTTTT
size: .; D: TRBD1; V: TRBV11-1; J: TRBJ1-1; CDR3: CASSLLTGVDTEAFF; DNA: TGTGCCAGCAGCTTATTGACAGGGGTGGACACTGAAGCTTTCTTT
size: .; D: .; V: TRBV12-5; J: TRBJ1-3; CDR3: CASGPPPRLFNTIYF; DNA: TGTGCTAGTGGTCCCCCACCGAGACTGTTCAACACCATATATTTT
size: once; D: TRBD1; V: TRBV28; J: TRBJ1-2; CDR3: CASSPGTGDKGYTF; DNA: TGTGCCAGCAGTCCCGGGACAGGGGACAAGGGCTACACCTTC